This is a list of T cell receptor beta chains from one sample in a study of blood T cell repertoires in COVID-19. TCRdb's copy holds only in-frame clones and misses some; the assay was immunoSEQ multiplex PCR. Of more than 65,000 clones in the sample, around 85% were seen once. Sequenced material: peripheral blood. Receptors were obtained from a man aged 55 to 70 with acute or convalescent COVID-19. Each CDR3 is given without its conserved first and last residue. Fields, in order: V gene, J gene, CDR3 protein.

>TRBV6-2/TRBV6-3|TRBJ2-1
ASSYKKGPGQGYNEQF
>TRBV9|TRBJ1-4
ASSVQQGTNEKLF
>TRBV9|TRBJ2-3
ASSLDTSTDTQY
>TRBV7-8|TRBJ2-7
ASSGRTGGESYEQY
>TRBV4-2|TRBJ2-3
ASSHFPTSGGAIADTQY
>TRBV5-8|TRBJ1-3
ASSGQGNGNTIY
>TRBV11-2|TRBJ2-5
ASSLDNSMETQY
>TRBV28|TRBJ1-4
ASSTGTSEKLF
>TRBV4-2|TRBJ2-7
ASSQGLVFDEQY
>TRBV30|TRBJ1-2
AWSVQAGGYT
>TRBV6-5|TRBJ1-5
ASSRQGVGNQPQH
>TRBV19|TRBJ1-3
ASSPVTGPGNTIY
>TRBV7-7|TRBJ2-5
ASSSTGGVGETQY
>TRBV7-9|TRBJ1-2
ASSLGQGDGGYT
>TRBV30|TRBJ1-2
AWSTGDYGYT
>TRBV19|TRBJ2-5
ATEKAGEETQY
>TRBV5-4|TRBJ1-1
ASSAPPRQGDTEAF
>TRBV7-2|TRBJ1-2
ASSIRPGQGYDGYT